This T cell receptor (beta chain) was identified in a study of cytomegalovirus exposure and HLA in healthy donors. The PCR was carried out with 60 Vbeta primers and 13 Jbeta primers. Libraries were prepared by immunoSEQ multiplex PCR; TCRdb keeps only in-frame clonotypes and omits some of them. The data show approximately 80,000 clones, with 55% to 85% seen just once and around 10% held by the top ten. The germline V gene encodes CDR1 MNHEY and CDR2 SMNVEV (reference sequence). CDR3 length: 13 amino acids. V lost 8 bases to trimming and J lost 5 bases, with 15 bases between them. The source of this sequence is a middle-aged woman in good health and CMV-seropositive. This chain joins TRBV27 and TRBJ2-5; tentative D call: TRBD2 (6 bases). Specimen: PBMCs. The CDR3 reads CASVYGGSETQYF. The CDR3 DNA reads as TGTGCCAGCGTATATGGGGGGTCGGAGACCCAGTACTTC.